This T cell receptor (beta chain) derives from a study of patients and donors after allogeneic stem cell transplantation. One entry per CDR3 protein, called by TCRdb with MiXCR from the RT-PCR reads. The sample records roughly 940,000 distinct CDR3 sequences, 15% to 20% being singletons. The germline V gene encodes CDR1 SQVTM and CDR2 ANQGSEA. This CDR3 is 14 amino acids long. Trimming at V came to 6 bases and at J to 2 bases, leaving 9 bases not matched to a gene. Material for sequencing was blood, either unsorted or a sorted T cell fraction (not recorded which). The chain couples TRBV29-1 to TRBJ1-2; 7 bases fit TRBD1. The sequence was collected from a human donor who was either an allogeneic HSCT recipient or a stem cell or donor lymphocyte infusion donor (not recorded which). It is not recorded whose cells these are; they may come from a transplant donor. In DNA, the CDR3 is TGCAGCGTCGTATACTCGGGACAGAACTATGGCTACACCTTC. It translates to CSVVYSGQNYGYTF.